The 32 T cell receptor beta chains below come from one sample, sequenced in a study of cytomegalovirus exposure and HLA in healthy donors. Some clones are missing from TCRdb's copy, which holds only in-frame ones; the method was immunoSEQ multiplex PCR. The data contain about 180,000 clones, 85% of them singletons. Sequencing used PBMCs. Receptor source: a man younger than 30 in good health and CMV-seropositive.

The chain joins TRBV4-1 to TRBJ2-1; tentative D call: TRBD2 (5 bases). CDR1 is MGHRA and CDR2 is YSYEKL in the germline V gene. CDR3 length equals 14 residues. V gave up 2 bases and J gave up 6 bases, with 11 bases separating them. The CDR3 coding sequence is TGCGCCAGCAGCCAAAGTCGGGAATCCAATGAGCAGTTCTTC. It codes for CASSQSRESNEQFF.

The CDR3 reads CATSRDEGRLDEQFF. The CDR3 DNA reads as TGTGCCACCAGCAGAGATGAGGGCCGGCTCGATGAGCAGTTCTTC. The rearrangement joins TRBV15 to TRBJ2-1, with TRBD2 as a possible D gene (5 bases). The ends were cut back, 0 bases at V and 8 bases at J, with 14 bases in the middle. The CDR3 runs 15 residues. The germline CDR1 and CDR2 sequences are LNHNV and YYDKDF (reference sequence). The full variable domain, completed using reference TRBV15 and TRBJ2-1, is DAMVIQNPRYQVTQFGKPVTLSCSQTLNHNVMYWYQQKSSQAPKLLFHYYDKDFNNEADTPDNFQSRRPNTSFCFLDIRSPGLGDTAMYLCATSRDEGRLDEQFFGPGTRLTVL.

This chain's CDR3 is CASSLNGVSPLHF. As DNA, the CDR3 is TGTGCCAGCAGTTTAAACGGGGTTTCACCCCTCCACTTT. The chain links TRBV27 to TRBJ1-6; no clear D gene. Germline values: CDR1 MNHEY, CDR2 SMNVEV (reference sequence). Trimming took off 2 bases at V and 9 bases at J, with 8 bases between the two ends. The CDR3 is 13 amino acids.

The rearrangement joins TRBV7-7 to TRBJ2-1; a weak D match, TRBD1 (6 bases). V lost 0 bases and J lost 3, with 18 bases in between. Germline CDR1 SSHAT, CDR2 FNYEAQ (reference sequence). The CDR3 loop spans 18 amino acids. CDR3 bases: TGTGCCAGCAGCTTAGCCGTTTCTCTCGACAGGCACTACAATGAGCAGTTCTTC. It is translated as CASSLAVSLDRHYNEQFF.

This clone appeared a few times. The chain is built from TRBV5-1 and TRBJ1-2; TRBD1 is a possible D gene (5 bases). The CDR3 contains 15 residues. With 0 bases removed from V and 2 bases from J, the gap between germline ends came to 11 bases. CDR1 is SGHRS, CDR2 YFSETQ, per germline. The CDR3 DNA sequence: TGCGCCAGCAGCTTGGCGCCAGGGATCAACTATGGCTACACCTTC. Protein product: CASSLAPGINYGYTF.

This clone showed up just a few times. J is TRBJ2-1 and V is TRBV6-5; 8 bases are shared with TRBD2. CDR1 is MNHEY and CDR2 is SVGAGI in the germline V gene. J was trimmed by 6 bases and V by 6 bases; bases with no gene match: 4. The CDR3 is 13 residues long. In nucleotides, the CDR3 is TGTGCCAGCAGCGCCGGGACTAGCAATGAGCAGTTCTTC. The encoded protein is CASSAGTSNEQFF.

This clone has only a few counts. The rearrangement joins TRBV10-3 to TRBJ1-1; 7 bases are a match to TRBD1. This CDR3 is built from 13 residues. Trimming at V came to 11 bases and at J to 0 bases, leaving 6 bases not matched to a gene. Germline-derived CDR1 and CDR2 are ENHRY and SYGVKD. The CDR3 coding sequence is TGTGCCTCGACAGGGCCTCTGAACACTGAAGCTTTCTTT. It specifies CASTGPLNTEAFF.

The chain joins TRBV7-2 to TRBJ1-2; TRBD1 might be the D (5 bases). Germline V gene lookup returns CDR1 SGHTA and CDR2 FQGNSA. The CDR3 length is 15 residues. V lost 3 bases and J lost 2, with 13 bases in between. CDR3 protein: CASSLGGGGNYGYTF. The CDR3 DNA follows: TGTGCCAGCAGCTTGGGGGGAGGAGGGAACTATGGCTACACCTTC.

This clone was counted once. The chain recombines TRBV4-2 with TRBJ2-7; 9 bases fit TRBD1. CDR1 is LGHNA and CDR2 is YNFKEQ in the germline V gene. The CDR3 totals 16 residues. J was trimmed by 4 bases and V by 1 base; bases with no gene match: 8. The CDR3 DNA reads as TGTGCCAGCAGCCAAGTTGGGGACAGGGCGTCTTACGAGCAGTACTTC. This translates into CASSQVGDRASYEQYF.

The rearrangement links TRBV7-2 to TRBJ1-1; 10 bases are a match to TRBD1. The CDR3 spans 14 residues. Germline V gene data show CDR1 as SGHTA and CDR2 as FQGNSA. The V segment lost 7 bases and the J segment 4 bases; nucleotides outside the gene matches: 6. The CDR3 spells CASTEGQGSTEAFF. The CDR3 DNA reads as TGTGCCAGCACCGAGGGACAGGGGAGCACTGAAGCTTTCTTT. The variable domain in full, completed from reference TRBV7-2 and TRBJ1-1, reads GAGVSQSPSNKVTEKGKDVELRCDPISGHTALYWYRQSLGQGLEFLIYFQGNSAPDKSGLPSDRFSAERTGGSVSTLTIQRTQQEDSAVYLCASTEGQGSTEAFFGQGTRLTVV.

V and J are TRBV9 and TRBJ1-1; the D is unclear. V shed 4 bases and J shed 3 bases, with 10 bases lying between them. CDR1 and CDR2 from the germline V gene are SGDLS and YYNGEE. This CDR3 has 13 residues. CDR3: CASSLRMDTEAFF. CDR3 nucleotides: TGTGCCAGCAGCCTGAGGATGGACACTGAAGCTTTCTTT.

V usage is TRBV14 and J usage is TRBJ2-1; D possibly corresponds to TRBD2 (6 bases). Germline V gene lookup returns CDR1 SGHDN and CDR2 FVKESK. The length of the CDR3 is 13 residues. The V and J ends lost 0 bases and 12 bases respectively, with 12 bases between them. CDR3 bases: TGTGCCAGCAGCCAAGATCGCGGGGTCACGCAGTTCTTC. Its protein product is CASSQDRGVTQFF. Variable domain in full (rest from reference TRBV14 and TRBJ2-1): EAGVTQFPSHSVIEKGQTVTLRCDPISGHDNLYWYRRVMGKEIKFLLHFVKESKQDESGMPNNRFLAERTGGTYSTLKVQPAELEDSGVYFCASSQDRGVTQFFGPGTRLTVL.

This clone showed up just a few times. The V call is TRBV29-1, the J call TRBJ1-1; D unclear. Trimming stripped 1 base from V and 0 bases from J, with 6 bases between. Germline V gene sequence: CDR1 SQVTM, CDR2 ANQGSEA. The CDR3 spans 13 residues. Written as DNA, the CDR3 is TGCAGCGTTGAAGGAGAAATGAACACTGAAGCTTTCTTT. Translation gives CSVEGEMNTEAFF.

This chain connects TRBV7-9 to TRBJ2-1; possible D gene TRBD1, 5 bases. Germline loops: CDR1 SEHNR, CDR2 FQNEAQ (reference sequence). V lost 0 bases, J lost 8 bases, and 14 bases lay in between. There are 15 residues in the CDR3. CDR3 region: CASSLALGEGDEQFF. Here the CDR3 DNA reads TGTGCCAGCAGCTTAGCGCTAGGAGAAGGGGATGAGCAGTTCTTC. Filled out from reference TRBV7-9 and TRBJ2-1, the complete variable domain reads DTGVSQNPRHKITKRGQNVTFRCDPISEHNRLYWYRQTLGQGPEFLTYFQNEAQLEKSRLLSDRFSAERPKGSFSTLEIQRTEQGDSAMYLCASSLALGEGDEQFFGPGTRLTVL.

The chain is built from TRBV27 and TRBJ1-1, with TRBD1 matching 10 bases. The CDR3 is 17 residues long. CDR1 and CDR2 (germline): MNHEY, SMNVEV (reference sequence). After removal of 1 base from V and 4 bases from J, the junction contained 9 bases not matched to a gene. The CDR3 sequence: CASSLLGQGVAGTEAFF. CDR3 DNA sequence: TGTGCCAGCAGTTTATTAGGACAGGGGGTCGCGGGCACTGAAGCTTTCTTT.

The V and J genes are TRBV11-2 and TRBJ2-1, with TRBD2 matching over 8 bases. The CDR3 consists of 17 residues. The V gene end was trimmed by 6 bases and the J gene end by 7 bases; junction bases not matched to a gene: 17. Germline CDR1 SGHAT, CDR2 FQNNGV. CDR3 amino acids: CASSPWRAGGPENEQFF. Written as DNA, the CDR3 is TGTGCCAGCAGTCCTTGGAGGGCGGGGGGCCCGGAGAATGAGCAGTTCTTC.

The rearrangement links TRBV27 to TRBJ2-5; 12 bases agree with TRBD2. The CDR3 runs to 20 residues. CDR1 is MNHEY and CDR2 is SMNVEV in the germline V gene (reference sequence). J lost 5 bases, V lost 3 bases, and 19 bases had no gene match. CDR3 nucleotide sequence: TGTGCCAGCAGTTTGTCTTCGGCGCGGACTAGCGGGGACTTTTGGGAGACCCAGTACTTC. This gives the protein CASSLSSARTSGDFWETQYF.

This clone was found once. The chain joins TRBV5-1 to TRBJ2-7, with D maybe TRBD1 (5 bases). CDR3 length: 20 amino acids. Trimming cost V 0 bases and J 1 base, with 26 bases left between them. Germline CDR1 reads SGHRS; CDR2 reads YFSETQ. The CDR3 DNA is TGCGCCAGCAGCTTGGGGAATACGGGTCAGGGCGGTTTCGGGTCCTACGAGCAGTACTTC. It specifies CASSLGNTGQGGFGSYEQYF.

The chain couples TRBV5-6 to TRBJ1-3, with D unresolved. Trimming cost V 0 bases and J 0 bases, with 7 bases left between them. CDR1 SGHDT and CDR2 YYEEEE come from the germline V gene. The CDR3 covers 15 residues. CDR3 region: CASSLVEISGNTIYF. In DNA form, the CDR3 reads TGTGCCAGCAGCTTGGTAGAGATCTCTGGAAACACCATATATTTT.

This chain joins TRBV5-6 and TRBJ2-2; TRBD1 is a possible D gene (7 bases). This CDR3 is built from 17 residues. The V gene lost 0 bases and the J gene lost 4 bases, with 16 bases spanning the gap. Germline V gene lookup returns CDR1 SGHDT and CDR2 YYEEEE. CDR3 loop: CASSLVWAGGGTGELFF. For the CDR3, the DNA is TGTGCCAGCAGCTTGGTATGGGCAGGGGGAGGCACCGGGGAGCTGTTTTTT.

CDR3 residues: CASSLSQEETQYF. The CDR3 DNA follows: TGTGCCAGCAGCTTATCTCAGGAAGAGACCCAGTACTTC. The chain couples TRBV11-2 to TRBJ2-5; D gene unclear. CDR3 length equals 13 residues. Germline CDR1 is SGHAT and CDR2 is FQNNGV. V lost 2 bases to trimming and J lost 3 bases, with 7 bases between them. Based on the CDR3 plus reference TRBV11-2 and TRBJ2-5, the full variable domain is EAGVAQSPRYKIIEKRQSVAFWCNPISGHATLYWYQQILGQGPKLLIQFQNNGVVDDSQLPKDRFSAERLKGVDSTLKIQPAKLEDSAVYLCASSLSQEETQYFGPGTRLLVL.

The CDR3 DNA reads TGTGCCAGCGGGCGGGGAACAGATACGCAGTATTTT. This gives the protein CASGRGTDTQYF. The chain employs TRBV11-3 and TRBJ2-3; a possible D gene is TRBD2 (6 bases). Germline-derived CDR1 and CDR2 are SGHNT and YENEEA. This CDR3 has 12 residues. Trimming pared 8 bases from V and 3 bases from J, leaving 9 bases between.

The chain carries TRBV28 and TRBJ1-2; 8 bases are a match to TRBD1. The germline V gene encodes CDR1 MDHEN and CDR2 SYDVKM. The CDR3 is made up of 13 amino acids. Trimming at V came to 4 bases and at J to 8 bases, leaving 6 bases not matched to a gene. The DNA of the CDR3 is TGTGCCAGCAGTTCCCGGACAGGGAGAGGCTACACCTTC. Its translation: CASSSRTGRGYTF.

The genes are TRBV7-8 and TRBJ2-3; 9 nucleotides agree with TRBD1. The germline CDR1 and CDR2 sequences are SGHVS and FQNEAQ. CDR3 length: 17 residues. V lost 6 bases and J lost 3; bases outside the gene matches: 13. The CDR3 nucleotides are TGTGCCAGCAGTAACTACCGGGACAGGGAGGGTACAGATACGCAGTATTTT. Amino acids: CASSNYRDREGTDTQYF.

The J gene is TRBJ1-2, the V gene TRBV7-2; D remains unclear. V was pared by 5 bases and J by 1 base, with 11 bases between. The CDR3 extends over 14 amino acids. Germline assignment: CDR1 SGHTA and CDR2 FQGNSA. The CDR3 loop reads CASSLPRGNYGYTF. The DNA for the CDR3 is TGTGCCAGCAGCCTCCCCAGAGGTAACTATGGCTACACCTTC.

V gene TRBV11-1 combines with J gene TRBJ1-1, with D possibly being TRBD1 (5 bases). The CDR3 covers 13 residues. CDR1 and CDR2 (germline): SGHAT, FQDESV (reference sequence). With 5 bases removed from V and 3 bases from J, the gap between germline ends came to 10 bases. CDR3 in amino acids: CASSVPGDTEAFF. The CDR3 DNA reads TGTGCCAGCAGCGTTCCGGGGGACACTGAAGCTTTCTTT.

Written as DNA, the CDR3 is TGTGCCAGCGCCTCCCAGGAACTAGGAGCTAATGAAAAACTGTTTTTT. Translation gives CASASQELGANEKLFF. The V gene is TRBV7-9, the J gene TRBJ1-4; D is uncertain. The germline CDR1 and CDR2 sequences are SEHNR and FQNEAQ (reference sequence). The CDR3 length is 16 residues. Trimming removed 8 bases at V and 3 bases at J, with 19 bases between.

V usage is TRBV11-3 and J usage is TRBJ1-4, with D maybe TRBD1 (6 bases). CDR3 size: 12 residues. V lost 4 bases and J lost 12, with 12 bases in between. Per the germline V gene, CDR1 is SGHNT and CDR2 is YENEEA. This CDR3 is CASSSTGRELFF. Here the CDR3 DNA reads TGTGCCAGCAGCTCGACAGGCCGCGAACTGTTTTTT.

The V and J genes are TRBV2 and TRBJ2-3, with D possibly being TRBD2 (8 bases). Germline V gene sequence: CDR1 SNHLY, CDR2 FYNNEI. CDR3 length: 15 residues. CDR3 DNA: TGTGCAGTCCGGAGGGGGCGGGGGGCCACAGATACGCAGTATTTT. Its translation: CAVRRGRGATDTQYF. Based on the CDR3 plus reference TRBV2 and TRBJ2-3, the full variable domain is EPEVTQTPSHQVTQMGQEVILRCVPISNHLYFYWYRQILGQKVEFLVSFYNNEISEKSEIFDDQFSVERPDGSNFTLKIRSTKLEDSAMYFCAVRRGRGATDTQYFGPGTRLTVL.

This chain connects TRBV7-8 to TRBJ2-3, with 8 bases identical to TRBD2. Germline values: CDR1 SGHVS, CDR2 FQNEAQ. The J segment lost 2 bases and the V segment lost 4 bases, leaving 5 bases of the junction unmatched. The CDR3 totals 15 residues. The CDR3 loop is CASSYKRGPTDTQYF. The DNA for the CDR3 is TGTGCCAGCAGCTACAAGCGGGGGCCCACAGATACGCAGTATTTT.

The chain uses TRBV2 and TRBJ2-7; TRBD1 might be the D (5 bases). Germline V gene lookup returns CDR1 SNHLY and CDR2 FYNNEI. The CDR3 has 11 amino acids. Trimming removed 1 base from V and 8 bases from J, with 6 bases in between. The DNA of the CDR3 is TGTGCCAGCAGTGAAGGGGGCAAGCAGTACTTC. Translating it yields CASSEGGKQYF.

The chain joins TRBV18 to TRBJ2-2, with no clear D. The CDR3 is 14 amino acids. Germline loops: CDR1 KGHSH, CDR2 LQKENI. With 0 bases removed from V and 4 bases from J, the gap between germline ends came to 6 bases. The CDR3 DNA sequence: TGTGCCAGCTCACCACCCGTCTCCACCGGGGAGCTGTTTTTT. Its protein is CASSPPVSTGELFF. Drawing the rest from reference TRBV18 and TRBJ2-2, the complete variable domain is NAGVMQNPRHLVRRRGQEARLRCSPMKGHSHVYWYRQLPEEGLKFMVYLQKENIIDESGMPKERFSAEFPKEGPSILRIQQVVRGDSAAYFCASSPPVSTGELFFGEGSRLTVL.